This TCR beta chain was documented in a study of control samples from healthy donors and cancer patients. The CDR3 is 17 amino acids. Trimming took off 3 bases at V and 0 bases at J, with 16 bases between the two ends. Per the germline V gene, CDR1 is SGHNT and CDR2 is YYREEE (reference sequence). Only a few counts were recorded for this clone. Profiling relied on immunoSEQ multiplex PCR, and the TCRdb table lists in-frame clones only, not all of them. This table has 120,000 or so clones, about 86% appearing once. The chain recombines TRBV5-4 with TRBJ1-3; D is unresolved. Sequencing was carried out using blood. This sequence was found in a man younger than 40 in good health. The CDR3 DNA reads as TGTGCCAGCAGCTCGGGAGGAAATTCCTTCTCTGGAAACACCATATATTTT. It yields the protein CASSSGGNSFSGNTIYF.